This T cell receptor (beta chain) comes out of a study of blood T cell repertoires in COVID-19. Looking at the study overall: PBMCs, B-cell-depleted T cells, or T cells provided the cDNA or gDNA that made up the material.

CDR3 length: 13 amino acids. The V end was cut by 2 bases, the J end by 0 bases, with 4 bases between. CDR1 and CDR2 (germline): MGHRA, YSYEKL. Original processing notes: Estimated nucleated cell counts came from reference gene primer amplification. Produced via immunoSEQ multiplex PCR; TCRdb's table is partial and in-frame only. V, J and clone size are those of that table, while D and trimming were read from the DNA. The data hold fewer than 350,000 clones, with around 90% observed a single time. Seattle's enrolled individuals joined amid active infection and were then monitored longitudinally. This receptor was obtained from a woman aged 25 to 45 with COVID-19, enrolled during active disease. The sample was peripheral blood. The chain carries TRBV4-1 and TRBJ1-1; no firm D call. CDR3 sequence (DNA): TGCGCCAGCAGCCAATTCATGAACACTGAAGCTTTCTTT. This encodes CASSQFMNTEAFF.